This passage covers 14 T cell receptor beta chains from one sample sequenced in a study of cytomegalovirus exposure and HLA in healthy donors. It was with 60 Vbeta and 13 Jbeta primers that the PCR ran. Sequencing was performed with immunoSEQ multiplex PCR; in TCRdb, only in-frame clones are kept and a portion is missing. The table lists about 130,000 clones, around three quarters of them singletons. Input material: PBMCs. The receptor source for this set is a man between 18 and 29 years old in good health and CMV-seronegative.

The V call is TRBV5-5, the J call TRBJ2-3, with 10 positions matching TRBD2. Germline V gene data show CDR1 as SGHKS and CDR2 as YYEKEE (reference sequence). Trimming removed 5 bases from V and 4 bases from J; junction bases left unmatched: 7. The CDR3 is 15 residues long. The CDR3 region is CASSSSGSLSDTQYF. The CDR3 region has the DNA TGTGCCAGCAGTTCTAGCGGGAGCCTTTCAGATACGCAGTATTTT.

The rearrangement links TRBV7-9 to TRBJ2-4; 9 nucleotides line up with TRBD2. The CDR3 loop spans 16 amino acids. The junction had 9 bases not matched to a gene; V was cut back by 2 bases and J by 7 bases. Looked up from germline, CDR1 is SEHNR and CDR2 is FQNEAQ (reference sequence). The CDR3 is CASSLCEREVWNIQYF. CDR3 in DNA: TGTGCCAGCAGCTTATGTGAGCGGGAGGTCTGGAACATTCAGTACTTC. Using reference TRBV7-9 and TRBJ2-4 for the parts outside the CDR3, the full variable domain is DTGVSQNPRHKITKRGQNVTFRCDPISEHNRLYWYRQTLGQGPEFLTYFQNEAQLEKSRLLSDRFSAERPKGSFSTLEIQRTEQGDSAMYLCASSLCEREVWNIQYFGAGTRLSVL.

The genes are TRBV18 and TRBJ2-6; no clear D. The CDR3 runs to 16 residues. The germline V gene encodes CDR1 KGHSH and CDR2 LQKENI. Trimming stripped 1 base from V and 2 bases from J, with 9 bases between. DNA of the CDR3: TGTGCCAGCTCACCACTGGTCACAGCTGGGGCCAACGTCCTGACTTTC. Translated: CASSPLVTAGANVLTF.

The V gene is TRBV19, the J gene TRBJ1-2, with D tentatively TRBD1 (5 bases). The CDR3 spans 15 residues. Trimming took 3 bases from V and 3 from J, leaving 14 bases between them. Germline V gene lookup returns CDR1 LNHDA and CDR2 SQIVND (reference sequence). CDR3 sequence: CASSIDPGRDYGYTF. CDR3 in DNA: TGTGCCAGTAGTATTGACCCAGGGAGGGACTATGGCTACACCTTC.

In its sample, this clone was seen a few times. The V and J genes are TRBV5-6 and TRBJ2-7, with TRBD1 identical over 8 bases. After removal of 3 bases from V and 5 bases from J, the junction contained 7 bases not matched to a gene. This CDR3 is 14 amino acids long. Germline V gene sequence: CDR1 SGHDT, CDR2 YYEEEE. The CDR3 is CASSSTDRAHEQYF. For the CDR3, the DNA is TGTGCCAGCAGCTCAACGGACAGGGCCCACGAGCAGTACTTC.

J is TRBJ2-1 and V is TRBV19; 14 bases agree with TRBD2. The CDR3 runs 16 residues. Unmatched junction bases numbered 14, after V lost 10 bases and J lost 9 bases. Germline-derived CDR1 and CDR2 are LNHDA and SQIVND (reference sequence). CDR3 sequence: CATTLGTSGSFGEQFF. The DNA for the CDR3 is TGTGCCACCACCTTGGGGACTAGCGGGAGTTTCGGTGAGCAGTTCTTC.

The J gene is TRBJ2-3, the V gene TRBV30; no definite D call. The CDR3 consists of 14 residues. CDR1 is GTSNPN and CDR2 is SVGIG in the germline V gene (reference sequence). V lost 2 bases and J lost 1, with 10 bases in between. CDR3 sequence: CAWSSLLGTDTQYF. In DNA form, the CDR3 reads TGTGCCTGGAGTTCTCTCCTTGGCACAGATACGCAGTATTTT. Combining the CDR3 with reference TRBV30 and TRBJ2-3 gives the whole variable domain SQTIHQWPATLVQPVGSPLSLECTVEGTSNPNLYWYRQAAGRGLQLLFYSVGIGQISSEVPQNLSASRPQDRQFILSSKKLLLSDSGFYLCAWSSLLGTDTQYFGPGTRLTVL.

The DNA of the CDR3 is TGTGCCAGCAGTCTCTACGGACTGTACAATGAGCAGTTCTTC. Its translation is CASSLYGLYNEQFF. This chain connects TRBV27 to TRBJ2-1; tentatively, D is TRBD2 (5 bases). The germline V and J ends were trimmed by 5 bases and 4 bases, with 12 bases remaining between them. The CDR3 is 14 amino acids. CDR1 is MNHEY, CDR2 SMNVEV, per germline (reference sequence).

V is TRBV7-2 and J is TRBJ1-4, with D maybe TRBD1 (5 bases). The CDR3 totals 17 residues. V was clipped by 0 bases and J by 0 bases, with 11 bases between them. Germline V gives CDR1 SGHTA, CDR2 FQGNSA. The CDR3 DNA reads as TGTGCCAGCAGCTTAGCGCCCGGGGGTTCAACTAATGAAAAACTGTTTTTT. Translation: CASSLAPGGSTNEKLFF.

The V and J genes are TRBV7-2 and TRBJ2-7; D might be TRBD2 (5 bases). V was shortened by 1 base and J by 1 base, with 20 bases between the two germline ends. The germline V gene encodes CDR1 SGHTA and CDR2 FQGNSA. The length of the CDR3 is 18 residues. The CDR3 reads CASSLGVLLRAASYEQYF. In DNA, the CDR3 is TGTGCCAGCAGCTTAGGGGTTCTGTTGCGGGCGGCATCCTACGAGCAGTACTTC.

The chain recombines TRBV2 with TRBJ1-4; no clear D. The CDR3 consists of 19 residues. Germline-derived CDR1 and CDR2 are SNHLY and FYNNEI. V was clipped by 1 base and J by 1 base, with 19 bases between them. This chain's CDR3 is CASSEVGIGSRGTNEKLFF. CDR3 coding DNA: TGTGCCAGCAGTGAAGTCGGCATAGGAAGTCGCGGAACTAATGAAAAACTGTTTTTT.

The chain uses TRBV6-4 and TRBJ1-2; D is ambiguous. The CDR3 runs to 12 residues. V lost 3 bases, J lost 4 bases, and 6 bases lay in between. Looked up from germline, CDR1 is MRHNA and CDR2 is SNTAGT. Written as DNA, the CDR3 is TGTGCCAGCAGTGAGTCAGGCTATGGCTACACCTTC. This translates into CASSESGYGYTF.

The chain carries TRBV19 and TRBJ2-3, with D hard to call. This CDR3 has 15 residues. CDR1 is LNHDA, CDR2 SQIVND, per germline (reference sequence). V was trimmed by 5 bases and J by 0 bases, leaving 12 bases between them. The CDR3 DNA is TGTGCCAGTAGTCCACAACTAACAAGCACAGATACGCAGTATTTT. Its translation: CASSPQLTSTDTQYF.

The table lists this clone with a few counts. V and J are TRBV4-3 and TRBJ2-5, with D possibly matching TRBD2 (6 bases). Between the trimmed V and J ends, which lost 0 bases and 9 bases, there was a span of 17 bases. The germline V gene encodes CDR1 LGHNA and CDR2 YSLEER. The CDR3 is 15 amino acids. The CDR3 here is CASSQDFGGSGAQYF. The CDR3 DNA reads TGCGCCAGCAGCCAAGATTTTGGAGGGTCCGGGGCCCAGTACTTC.